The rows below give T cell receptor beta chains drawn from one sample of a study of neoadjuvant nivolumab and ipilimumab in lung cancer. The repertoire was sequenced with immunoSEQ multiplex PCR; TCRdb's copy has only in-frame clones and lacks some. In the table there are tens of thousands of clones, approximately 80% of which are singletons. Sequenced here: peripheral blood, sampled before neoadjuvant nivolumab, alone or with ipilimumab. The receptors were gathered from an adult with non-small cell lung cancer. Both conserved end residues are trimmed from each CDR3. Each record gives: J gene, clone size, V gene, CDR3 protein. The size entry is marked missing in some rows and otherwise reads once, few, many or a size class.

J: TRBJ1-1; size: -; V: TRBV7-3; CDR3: ASSLTGQPNTEAF
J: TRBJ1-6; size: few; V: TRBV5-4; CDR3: ASSSPGSSYNSPLH
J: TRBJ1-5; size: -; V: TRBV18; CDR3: ASSTQGNSNQPQH
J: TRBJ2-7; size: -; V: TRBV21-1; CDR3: ASTTHQNRAGCSYEQY
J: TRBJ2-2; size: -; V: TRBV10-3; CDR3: AVHEGGLRVDGELF
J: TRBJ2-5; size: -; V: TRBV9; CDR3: ASSLQGLVQETQY
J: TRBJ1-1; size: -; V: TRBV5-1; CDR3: ASSPIGQGFTEAF
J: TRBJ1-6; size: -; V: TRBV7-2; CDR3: ASSLTSDRGNSPLH
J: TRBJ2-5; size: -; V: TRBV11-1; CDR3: ASSSPPGTQY
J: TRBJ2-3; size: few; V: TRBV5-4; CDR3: ASSLDGTPVTDTQY
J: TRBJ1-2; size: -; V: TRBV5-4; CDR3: ASSSGTDLFPYGYT
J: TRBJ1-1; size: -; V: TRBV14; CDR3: ASSQELRVTEAF
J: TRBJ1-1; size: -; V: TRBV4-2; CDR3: ASSQEGGSEAF
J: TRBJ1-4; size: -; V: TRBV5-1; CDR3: ASSLGGAGGEKLF
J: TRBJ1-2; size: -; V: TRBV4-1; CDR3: ASRPTRPGQGADGYT
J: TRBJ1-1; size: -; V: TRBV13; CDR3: ASSGQGQEVTEAF